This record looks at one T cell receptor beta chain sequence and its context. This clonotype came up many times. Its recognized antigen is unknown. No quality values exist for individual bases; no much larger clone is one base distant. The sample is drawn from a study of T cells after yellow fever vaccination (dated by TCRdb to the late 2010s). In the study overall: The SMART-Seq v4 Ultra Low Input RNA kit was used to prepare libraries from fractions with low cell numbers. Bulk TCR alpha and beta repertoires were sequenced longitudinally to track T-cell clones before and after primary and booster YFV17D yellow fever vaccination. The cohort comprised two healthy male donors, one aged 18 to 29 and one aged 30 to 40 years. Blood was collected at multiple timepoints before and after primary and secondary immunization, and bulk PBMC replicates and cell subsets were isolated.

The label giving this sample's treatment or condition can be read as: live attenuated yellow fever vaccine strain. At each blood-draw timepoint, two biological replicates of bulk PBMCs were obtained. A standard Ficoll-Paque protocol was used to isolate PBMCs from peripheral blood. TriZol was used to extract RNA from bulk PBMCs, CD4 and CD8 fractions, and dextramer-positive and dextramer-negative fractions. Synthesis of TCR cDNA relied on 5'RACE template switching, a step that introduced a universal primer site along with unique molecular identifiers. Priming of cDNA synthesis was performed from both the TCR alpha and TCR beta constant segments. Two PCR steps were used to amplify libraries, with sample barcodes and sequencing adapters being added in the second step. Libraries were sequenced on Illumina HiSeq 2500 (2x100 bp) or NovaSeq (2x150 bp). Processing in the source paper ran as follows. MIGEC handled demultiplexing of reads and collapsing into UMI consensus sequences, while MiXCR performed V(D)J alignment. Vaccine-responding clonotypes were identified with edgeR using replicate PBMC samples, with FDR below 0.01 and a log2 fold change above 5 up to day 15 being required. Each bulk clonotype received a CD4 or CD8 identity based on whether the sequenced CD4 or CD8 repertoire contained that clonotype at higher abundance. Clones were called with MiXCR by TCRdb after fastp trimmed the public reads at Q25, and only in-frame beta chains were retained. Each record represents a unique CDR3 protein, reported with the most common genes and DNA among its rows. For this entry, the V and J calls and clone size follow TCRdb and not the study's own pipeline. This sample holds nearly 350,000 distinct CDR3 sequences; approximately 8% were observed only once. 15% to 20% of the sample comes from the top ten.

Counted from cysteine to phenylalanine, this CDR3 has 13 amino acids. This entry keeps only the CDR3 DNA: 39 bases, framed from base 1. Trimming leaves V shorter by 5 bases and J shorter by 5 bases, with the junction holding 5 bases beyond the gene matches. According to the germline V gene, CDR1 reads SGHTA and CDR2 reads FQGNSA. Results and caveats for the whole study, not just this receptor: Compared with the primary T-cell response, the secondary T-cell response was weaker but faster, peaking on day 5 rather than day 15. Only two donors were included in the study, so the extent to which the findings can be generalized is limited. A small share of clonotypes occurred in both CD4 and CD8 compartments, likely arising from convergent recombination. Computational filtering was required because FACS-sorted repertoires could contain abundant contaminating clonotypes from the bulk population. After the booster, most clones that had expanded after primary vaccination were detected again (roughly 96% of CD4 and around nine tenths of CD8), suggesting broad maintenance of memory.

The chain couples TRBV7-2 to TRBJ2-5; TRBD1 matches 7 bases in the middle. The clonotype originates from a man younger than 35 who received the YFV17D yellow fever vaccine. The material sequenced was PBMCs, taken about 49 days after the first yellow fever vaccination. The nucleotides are TGTGCCAGCAGCCTGGACAGGCTGGAGACCCAGTACTTC. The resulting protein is CASSLDRLETQYF.